The T cell receptor (beta chain) described here comes from a study of vaccination effects on CD4 cells after COVID-19. The sample holds a few counts of this clone. The antigen remains unidentified. Only in-frame clones appear in the TCRdb table, and some are missing; sequencing was by immunoSEQ multiplex PCR. The top ten hold 7% to 9.5% of the sample, which has 20,000 to 25,000 clones, 70% to 75% seen once. Antigen-specific CD4+ T cells were expanded (with viral peptide pools) by the ViraFEST assay ahead of sequencing. After around nine days in culture, the CD4+ T cells were isolated. Participants each got two BNT162b2 or mRNA-1273 vaccine doses. Germline CDR1 reads MGHRA; CDR2 reads YSYEKL. There are 15 residues in the CDR3. V dropped 3 bases and J dropped 7 bases, with 19 bases sitting between them.

The TCR comes from a human donor who received a COVID-19 vaccine. The chain recombines TRBV4-1 with TRBJ2-7; tentatively, D is TRBD1 or TRBD2 (6 bases each). Specimen: CD4+ T cells from PBMCs cultured with SARS-CoV-2 spike peptides, collected after COVID-19 vaccination. Here the CDR3 reads CASSQPTGGAGEQYF. The CDR3 bases are TGCGCCAGCAGCCAGCCGACAGGCGGGGCAGGGGAGCAGTACTTC.